The 2 T cell receptor beta chains listed next were all sequenced from one sample in a study of tumor and adjacent non-tumor tissue in lung cancer. TCRbeta libraries were built with three rounds of nested PCR, modified from ARM-PCR. TCRdb passed the multiplex PCR reads through MiXCR, listing each CDR3 protein once. The table lists tens of thousands of distinct CDR3 sequences, over 60% of them singletons. This sample's RNA came from whole unsorted tissue. More than 3 cm separated this lung sample from the edge of the tumor. Sequences were obtained from distant non-tumor lung tissue. The source is a man aged 65 to 85 with non-small cell lung cancer.

This clonotype was seen a few times. With a much larger clone just one base away, this may be a read error. This sequence joins TRBV6-6 and TRBJ1-4, with TRBD1 as a possible D gene (6 bases). CDR1 is MNHNY, CDR2 SVGAGI, per germline (reference sequence). There are 12 residues in the CDR3. The CDR3 DNA is TGTACCAGCACCGCACAGGGCGAAAAACTGTTTTTT. Its protein product is CTSTAQGEKLFF.

Concerning this clonotype itself: The junction does not match germline at one end; this may be a read error. The J gene is TRBJ2-1, the V gene TRBV10-3; no clear D. CDR1 is ENHRY and CDR2 is SYGVKD in the germline V gene. This CDR3 spans 12 amino acids. CDR3 residues: CAVSESMLEQFF. The CDR3 DNA reads as TGTGCCGTCAGTGAGTCGATGTTGGAGCAGTTCTTC.